Reported below is one T cell receptor beta chain. The antigen remains undetermined. This CDR3 comprises 13 residues. Germline lookup yields CDR1 MNHNS and CDR2 SASEGT. V gave up 8 bases and J gave up 1 base, with 11 bases separating them. This specimen comes from a study of vaccination and CD4 T cells after COVID-19. Study overall: Post-vaccine sample collection happened at a median of about ten weeks after dose two, ranging 14 to 241.

Time point: late sampling 161 to 241 days after vaccination in a few convalescent patients. The treatment: 10-day PBMC culture with coronavirus spike peptide pools or control peptides (ViraFEST assay). At the Johns Hopkins FTIC core, DNA taken from cultured CD4+ T cells was sequenced by way of the Oncomine TCR Beta short-read assay. TCRdb called the PCR reads again in MiXCR, with one record for every CDR3 protein. The sample lists about 22,000 distinct CDR3 sequences; under 40% were seen once. The TCR comes from a human donor who had recovered from COVID-19. The sample consisted of CD4+ T cells from blood, cultured in vitro, taken about 7 months after SARS-CoV-2 vaccination. The rearrangement links TRBV6-1 to TRBJ1-1; unclear D gene. The CDR3 nucleotides are TGTGCCAGCCAATGGCCGGGGAACACTGAAGCTTTCTTT. It translates to CASQWPGNTEAFF.